A selection of T cell receptor beta chains follows, all from one sample in a study of neurological immune-mediated disorders. TCRdb ran MiXCR on the 5' RACE reads and lists one entry per CDR3 protein. The data hold under 60,000 distinct CDR3 sequences, with more than 5% observed a single time. Sequenced: CD4+ T cells from blood. The receptors originated from a woman under 30 with multiple sclerosis. CDR3s include the opening cysteine and the closing phenylalanine or tryptophan. A D gene is named only where the DNA matches it firmly. The size entry is marked missing in some rows and otherwise reads once, few, many or a size class.

d_gene,abundance,j_gene,v_gene,CDR3nt,CDR3aa
-,many,TRBJ1-2,TRBV20-1,TGCAGTGCTAGGCGGCAGAATTCTAACTATGGCTACACCTTC,CSARRQNSNYGYTF
-,-,TRBJ2-1,TRBV18,TGTGCCAGCTCACCACCGGTGGGCCTCTCCTACAATGAGCAGTTCTTC,CASSPPVGLSYNEQFF
TRBD2,many,TRBJ2-1,TRBV18,TGTGCCAGCTCACCACCGAGATCTAGCGGGGGCTACAATGAGCAGTTCTTC,CASSPPRSSGGYNEQFF
-,few,TRBJ1-6,TRBV3-1,TGTGCCAGCTGCGCCGGGACAAAGAATTCACCCCTCCACTTT,CASCAGTKNSPLHF
-,many,TRBJ1-1,TRBV12-3/TRBV12-4,TGTGCCAGCAGCCGGGGACAACTCACCACTGAAGCTTTCTTT,CASSRGQLTTEAFF
-,few,TRBJ1-1,TRBV18,TGTGCCAGCTCACCTAAAGAGAACACTGAAGCTTTCTTT,CASSPKENTEAFF
TRBD2,many,TRBJ2-1,TRBV20-1,TGCAGTGCTAGTTCAGCGGGAGGTTCCAATGAGCAGTTCTTC,CSASSAGGSNEQFF
TRBD2,many,TRBJ2-1,TRBV20-1,TGCAGTGCCATACGGGAGGGCGCCTACAATGAGCAGTTCTTC,CSAIREGAYNEQFF
-,few,TRBJ2-7,TRBV14,TGTGCCAGCAGCCAATACCCCAAAGTGGGCAGGCAGCTTAGAACCTACGAGCAGTACTTC,CASSQYPKVGRQLRTYEQYF
TRBD1,-,TRBJ1-1,TRBV29-1,TGCAGCGTTGCAATTTATACCGGGACAGGGGGCACTGAAGCTTTCTTT,CSVAIYTGTGGTEAFF
-,many,TRBJ2-6,TRBV20-1,TGCAGTGCTTTTCAGGGCTCTGGGGCCAACGTCCTGACTTTC,CSAFQGSGANVLTF
TRBD2,many,TRBJ2-1,TRBV11-3,TGTGCCAGCAGCTTAGGCGGGAGTATATACAATGAGCAGTTCTTC,CASSLGGSIYNEQFF
TRBD2,many,TRBJ2-1,TRBV19,TGTGCCAGCCTCCCAGCCAGCGGGGGGGGTTACAATGAGCAGTTCTTC,CASLPASGGGYNEQFF
-,many,TRBJ2-3,TRBV20-1,TGCAGTGCTAGCCGGGGAGATACGCAGTATTTT,CSASRGDTQYF
TRBD2,many,TRBJ2-3,TRBV5-1,TGCGCCAGCAGGGTGTTTAGCGGGAGTACGCAGTATTTT,CASRVFSGSTQYF
-,many,TRBJ2-5,TRBV12-3/TRBV12-4,TGTGCCAGCAGGAGGGATAACCAAGAGACCCAGTACTTC,CASRRDNQETQYF
-,many,TRBJ2-7,TRBV5-5,TGTGCCAGCGGCCCGTCGATCTACGAGCAGTACTTC,CASGPSIYEQYF
-,many,TRBJ1-1,TRBV7-3,TGTGCCAGCAGCTTATTGCCCCGGAACACTGAAGCTTTCTTT,CASSLLPRNTEAFF
-,many,TRBJ2-5,TRBV29-1,TGCAGCACTGCTCAGGGGGAGACCCAGTACTTC,CSTAQGETQYF
TRBD2,many,TRBJ2-1,TRBV28,TGTGCCAGCAGTTTAAATGGCGGGGGTCCCTACAATGAGCAGTTCTTC,CASSLNGGGPYNEQFF
-,many,TRBJ1-2,TRBV6-1,TGTGCCAGCAGTGAAACCAGGGCCTCTGGCTACACCTTC,CASSETRASGYTF
-,-,TRBJ1-1,TRBV7-9,TGTGCCAGCAGCTTAGGGCCTCCCTTTGAAGCTTTCTTT,CASSLGPPFEAFF
TRBD1,many,TRBJ1-1,TRBV6-4,TGTGCCAGCAGTGACCCAGGGGGGAAGGCTTTCTTT,CASSDPGGKAFF
TRBD1,many,TRBJ2-2,TRBV5-1,TGCGCCAGCAGCAGCGGACAGGGGGCAACCGGGGAGCTGTTTTTT,CASSSGQGATGELFF
TRBD2,many,TRBJ2-1,TRBV4-3,TGCGCCAGCAGGCCGGGACTAGCGGGCAATGAGCAGTTCTTC,CASRPGLAGNEQFF
TRBD2,few,TRBJ2-1,TRBV4-2,TGTGCCAGCAGCCCCAGACTAGCGGATTACAATGAGCAGTTCTTC,CASSPRLADYNEQFF
-,many,TRBJ1-6,TRBV28,TGTGCCAGCAGATACAGAGAGAGCTCCTATAATTCACCCCTCCACTTT,CASRYRESSYNSPLHF
-,many,TRBJ2-1,TRBV7-9,TGTGCCAGCAGCCTAGGAATTAGCGGCGCCATCTCCTACAATGAGCAGTTCTTC,CASSLGISGAISYNEQFF
TRBD1,medium-sized,TRBJ2-7,TRBV5-1,TGCGCCAGCAGCCCCGGGACAGGGGTAGAGCAGTACTTC,CASSPGTGVEQYF
-,many,TRBJ2-2,TRBV10-3,TGTGCCATCAGTGGCGGAATCACCGGGGAGCTGTTTTTT,CAISGGITGELFF
-,many,TRBJ1-2,TRBV29-1,TGCAGCGTGAACAGGGCGGGTGGCTACACCTTC,CSVNRAGGYTF
-,many,TRBJ1-4,TRBV5-1,TGCGCCAGCAGCTTGGGGGCGGGAGCGGATCGTGGACGTAATGAAAAACTGTTTTTT,CASSLGAGADRGRNEKLFF
-,many,TRBJ2-1,TRBV11-1,TGTGCCAGCAGCTTACTTGAGGGGGAGCAGTTCTTC,CASSLLEGEQFF
TRBD1,many,TRBJ1-2,TRBV20-1,TGCAGTGCTAGAAAGGGGGCGCAGGGGGATTACTATGGCTACACCTTC,CSARKGAQGDYYGYTF
-,many,TRBJ1-1,TRBV30,TGTGCCTGGATTGAAGCGGCTGAAGCTTTCTTT,CAWIEAAEAFF
TRBD1,many,TRBJ2-6,TRBV6-1,TGTGCCAGCTTGCGACAGGGGGCTGCTGGGGCCAACGTCCTGACTTTC,CASLRQGAAGANVLTF
TRBD1,many,TRBJ1-2,TRBV20-1,TGCAGTGCTAGAGACTATAGGGGGACAGGGGGCGACTATGGCTACACCTTC,CSARDYRGTGGDYGYTF
TRBD1,many,TRBJ1-4,TRBV28,TGTGCCAGCAGCATCCCGGGACAGGGGAGGGAAAAACTGTTTTTT,CASSIPGQGREKLFF
-,many,TRBJ1-5,TRBV20-1,TGCAGTGCTGTGTATAGCAATCAGCCCCAGCATTTT,CSAVYSNQPQHF
-,many,TRBJ2-1,TRBV14,TGTGCCAGCAGCCAAGCTGTGGGACAATCCTACAATGAGCAGTTCTTC,CASSQAVGQSYNEQFF
-,many,TRBJ2-7,TRBV5-6,TGTGCCAGCAGCCCGACCGGCGGACTTGACAGCAGCTCCTACGAGCAGTACTTC,CASSPTGGLDSSSYEQYF
-,many,TRBJ2-5,TRBV29-1,TGCAGCGTTGAAAAAGTCTTCCAAGAGACCCAGTACTTC,CSVEKVFQETQYF
-,many,TRBJ1-1,TRBV28,TGTGCCAGCATTTTAGCGGGGGCCCGCACTGAAGCTTTCTTT,CASILAGARTEAFF
-,many,TRBJ1-2,TRBV6-5,TGTGCCAGCAGCCTGGACTCTAACTATGGCTACACCTTC,CASSLDSNYGYTF
TRBD1,many,TRBJ1-2,TRBV10-3,TGTGCCATCAGTGAATCAACAGGGGGCAGCTATGGCTACACCTTC,CAISESTGGSYGYTF
-,many,TRBJ2-3,TRBV5-6,TGTGCCAGCAGCAATACTCAGGGCACAGATACGCAGTATTTT,CASSNTQGTDTQYF
-,few,TRBJ2-2,TRBV30,TGTGCCTGGAGTGTACTAAGGGCCGGGGAGCTGTTTTTT,CAWSVLRAGELFF
TRBD1,many,TRBJ2-3,TRBV5-1,TGCGCCAGCAGCCGCCGGGACAGTAGCACAGATACGCAGTATTTT,CASSRRDSSTDTQYF
TRBD1,many,TRBJ1-5,TRBV10-3,TGTGCCACTACCGCCGGGACAGGTAATCAGCCCCAGCATTTT,CATTAGTGNQPQHF
-,many,TRBJ2-7,TRBV5-1,TGCGCCAGCAGCTCGACGGCGGGGCCAGTCTACGAGCAGTACTTC,CASSSTAGPVYEQYF
-,many,TRBJ1-5,TRBV20-1,TGCAGTGCTTTACACCCATATAGCAATCAGCCCCAGCATTTT,CSALHPYSNQPQHF
TRBD1,many,TRBJ1-5,TRBV20-1,TGCAGTGCTAGGCCAGACAGGGGCTCTACGCCCCAGCATTTT,CSARPDRGSTPQHF
-,many,TRBJ1-3,TRBV10-3,TGTGCCATCAGTGTGGCAGGACCAACAGCTTACTCTGGAAACACCATATATTTT,CAISVAGPTAYSGNTIYF
TRBD2,many,TRBJ2-1,TRBV6-2/TRBV6-3,TGTGCCAGCAGTAGTACTCCTAGCGGGAGGGGTCACAAGCAGTTCTTC,CASSSTPSGRGHKQFF